This entry lists 32 T cell receptor beta chains sequenced from one sample in a study of metastatic and nonmetastatic thyroid tumors. TCRdb re-called the PCR reads through MiXCR. The sample includes almost 35,000 clones, 35% of them seen just once. Thyroid surgery was preceded by no treatment in any patient. The sequencing sample was made of tumor tissue. The origin of the receptors is a female donor with papillary thyroid cancer or a benign thyroid nodule (not recorded which). Some clones in this sample may be carry-over from other donors' samples.

The DNA for the CDR3 is TGTGCCAGCAGCTTAACGGACAACACCTACGAGCAGTACTTC. Translated, it gives CASSLTDNTYEQYF. The V and J genes are TRBV11-2 and TRBJ2-7; maybe TRBD1 (5 bases). CDR1 is SGHAT and CDR2 is FQNNGV in the germline V gene. Trimming took off 2 bases at V and 2 bases at J, with 10 bases between the two ends. This CDR3 comprises 14 residues.

This clone was detected only once. This rearrangement joins TRBV5-1 to TRBJ2-3, with 8 bases that match TRBD1. Germline loops: CDR1 SGHRS, CDR2 YFSETQ. The CDR3 contains 14 residues. J lost 4 bases, V lost 4 bases, and 5 bases had no gene match. CDR3 in amino acids: CASSPDRGADTQYF. CDR3 nucleotide sequence: TGCGCCAGCAGCCCTGACAGGGGAGCAGATACGCAGTATTTT.

The V and J genes are TRBV20-1 and TRBJ1-6; 8 bases match TRBD1. The CDR3 is 15 amino acids. With 5 bases clipped from V and 1 base from J, the junction kept 4 bases outside the gene matches. Germline assignment: CDR1 DFQATT and CDR2 SNEGSKA (reference sequence). The CDR3 reads CSAVTGGSYNSPLHF. The CDR3 DNA reads TGCAGTGCTGTTACAGGGGGATCCTATAATTCACCCCTCCACTTT.

This clone was counted between two and nine times. This chain links TRBV11-2 with TRBJ2-2; 9 bases fit TRBD1. CDR3 length: 17 residues. V lost 6 bases to trimming and J lost 7 bases; unmatched junction nucleotides: 15. Germline lookup yields CDR1 SGHAT and CDR2 FQNNGV. DNA for the CDR3: TGTGCCAGCAGGGATTGGAGGACAGGGGTTTTGGACGGGGAGCTGTTTTTT. Translating gives CASRDWRTGVLDGELFF.

This clone was observed a single time. The V call is TRBV20-1, the J call TRBJ1-5; D unresolved. This CDR3 region has 12 residues. The germline gives CDR1 DFQATT, CDR2 SNEGSKA (reference sequence). V lost 4 bases to trimming and J lost 2 bases, with 6 bases between them. The DNA for the CDR3 is TGCAGTGCTACCGGGGGCAATCAGCCCCAGCATTTT. Protein: CSATGGNQPQHF.

This rearrangement joins TRBV7-9 to TRBJ1-2; D uncertain. The germline V and J ends were trimmed by 2 bases and 6 bases, with 13 bases remaining between them. The CDR3 extends over 14 amino acids. Germline V gene sequence: CDR1 SEHNR, CDR2 FQNEAQ (reference sequence). The CDR3 protein is CASSLTVAEDGYTF. CDR3 sequence (DNA): TGTGCCAGCAGCTTAACCGTCGCCGAGGATGGCTACACCTTC.

V usage is TRBV20-1 and J usage is TRBJ1-3, with D perhaps matching TRBD1 (5 bases). The CDR3 is made up of 13 amino acids. Trimming took off 3 bases at V and 2 bases at J, with 8 bases between the two ends. Germline V gives CDR1 DFQATT, CDR2 SNEGSKA (reference sequence). This CDR3 is CSASTGAGNTIYF. CDR3 DNA: TGCAGTGCTAGTACAGGTGCTGGAAACACCATATATTTT.

The genes are TRBV5-1 and TRBJ2-1, with a tentative D call TRBD2 (5 bases). Per the germline V gene, CDR1 is SGHRS and CDR2 is YFSETQ. V was trimmed by 0 bases and J by 6 bases, leaving 7 bases between them. This CDR3 comprises 13 residues. This CDR3 is CASSLVGGNEQFF. DNA of the CDR3: TGCGCCAGCAGCTTGGTTGGAGGCAATGAGCAGTTCTTC.

There are a few counts of this clone. This chain joins TRBV28 and TRBJ1-6; TRBD1 matches at 8 bases. CDR3 length: 15 residues. Germline trimming cut 6 bases from V and 7 bases from J; bases unmatched to any gene: 8. Germline lookup yields CDR1 MDHEN and CDR2 SYDVKM. The CDR3 bases are TGTGCCAGCAGACCGTCTACAGGGGGAAATTCACCCCTCCACTTT. Translating gives CASRPSTGGNSPLHF.

This clone was seen only a few times. The rearrangement uses TRBV6-2 or TRBV6-3 and TRBJ2-1; no clear D gene. With 0 bases removed from V and 6 bases from J, the gap between germline ends came to 15 bases. The CDR3 is 16 residues long. Germline CDR1 reads MNHEY; CDR2 reads SVGEGT. This CDR3 reads CASSYSSDPSRNEQFF. The CDR3 DNA sequence: TGTGCCAGCAGTTACTCTTCGGACCCATCACGCAATGAGCAGTTCTTC.

This chain links TRBV28 with TRBJ2-7, with 8 bases identical to TRBD1. The germline V gene has CDR1 MDHEN and CDR2 SYDVKM. This CDR3 is 14 amino acids long. Trimming cost V 3 bases and J 6 bases; bases outside gene matches: 7. As DNA, the CDR3 is TGTGCCAGCAGTTTGTCGGACAGGGAAGGCGAGCAGTACTTC. It encodes CASSLSDREGEQYF.

The V gene is TRBV24-1, the J gene TRBJ1-2; D unresolved. Germline V gene data show CDR1 as KGHDR and CDR2 as SFDVKD. The CDR3 spans 12 residues. The V gene lost 4 bases and the J gene lost 5 bases, with 7 bases spanning the gap. The CDR3 loop is CATSEDGYGYTF. CDR3 coding DNA: TGTGCCACCAGTGAGGACGGGTATGGCTACACCTTC.

This clone has more than one count but fewer than ten. The chain uses TRBV19 and TRBJ1-2; maybe TRBD1 (5 bases). Deletions cut 3 bases from V and 0 bases from J, with 11 bases between. The CDR3 contains 15 residues. Germline lookup yields CDR1 LNHDA and CDR2 SQIVND (reference sequence). The CDR3 sequence is CASSMAQGTNYGYTF. The CDR3 region has the DNA TGTGCCAGTAGTATGGCCCAGGGAACTAACTATGGCTACACCTTC.

This rearrangement joins TRBV20-1 to TRBJ2-7; D is ambiguous. This CDR3 contains 16 residues. CDR1 and CDR2 (germline): DFQATT, SNEGSKA (reference sequence). The V end lost 3 bases, the J end lost 1 base, and 19 bases lay between the germline ends. The CDR3 coding sequence is TGCAGTGCTAGTCGGGCCAGGCGTACCTCTTCCTACGAGCAGTACTTC. Its translation is CSASRARRTSSYEQYF.

This clone has more than one count but fewer than ten. The V and J genes are TRBV28 and TRBJ1-2; TRBD1 matches at 8 bases. The CDR3 is 12 residues long. V gave up 6 bases and J gave up 8 bases; unmatched junction bases: 5. The germline gives CDR1 MDHEN, CDR2 SYDVKM. CDR3 amino acids: CASRTGARGYTF. CDR3 nucleotides: TGTGCCAGCAGGACAGGGGCTCGGGGCTACACCTTC.

V is TRBV6-2 or TRBV6-3 and J is TRBJ2-3; no firm D call. Trimming took 6 bases from V and 6 from J, leaving 10 bases between them. Germline V CDR1 and CDR2: MNHEY, SVGEGT. The CDR3 is 12 amino acids. This chain's CDR3 is CASSRSQDTQYF. The CDR3 DNA reads TGTGCCAGCAGCAGAAGTCAGGATACGCAGTATTTT.

This clone was found many times. The sample carries other DNA sequences with the same CDR3. The J gene is TRBJ2-5, the V gene TRBV6-2 or TRBV6-3; 9 positions agree with TRBD1. There are 16 residues in the CDR3. The junction had 3 bases not matched to a gene; V was cut back by 1 base and J by 0 bases. Per the germline V gene, CDR1 is MNHEY and CDR2 is SVGEGT. The CDR3 protein is CASSYYGTGYQETQYF. The CDR3 coding sequence is TGTGCCAGCAGTTACTATGGGACAGGGTACCAAGAGACCCAGTACTTC.

This clone was found a few times. V usage is TRBV6-1 and J usage is TRBJ1-2, with a weak D call TRBD1 (5 bases). The germline gives CDR1 MNHNS, CDR2 SASEGT. The CDR3 totals 14 residues. V dropped 6 bases and J dropped 4 bases, with 15 bases sitting between them. The DNA for the CDR3 is TGTGCCAGCAGCGGGACCGGCCCAGGCTATGGCTACACCTTC. As protein: CASSGTGPGYGYTF.

This clone was seen repeatedly, ten times or more. Since a much larger clone is just one base distant, this may be a read error. The rearrangement joins TRBV4-2 to TRBJ2-7; D gene unclear. This CDR3 region has 16 residues. With 4 bases removed from V and 0 bases from J, the gap between germline ends came to 16 bases. Germline V gene sequence: CDR1 LGHNA, CDR2 YNFKEQ. CDR3 sequence (DNA): TGTGCCAGCAGCCGCAGAGCCGGCAGCAGCTCCTACGAGCAGTACTTC. Encoded protein: CASSRRAGSSSYEQYF.

This clone was counted a few times. The V and J genes are TRBV6-5 and TRBJ2-2, with a tentative D call TRBD2 (6 bases). Germline V gene data show CDR1 as MNHEY and CDR2 as SVGAGI. Trimming pared 2 bases from V and 3 bases from J, leaving 13 bases between. The CDR3 totals 16 residues. CDR3 region: CASSYGGARDTGELFF. The DNA for the CDR3 is TGTGCCAGCAGTTACGGAGGGGCTAGGGACACCGGGGAGCTGTTTTTT.

This clone was observed a single time. The CDR3 sequence is CSATGTAYEQYF. For the CDR3, the DNA is TGCAGTGCAACCGGGACAGCCTACGAGCAGTACTTC. The chain uses TRBV20-1 and TRBJ2-7, with TRBD1 identical over 7 bases. The CDR3 spans 12 residues. Germline V CDR1 and CDR2: DFQATT, SNEGSKA (reference sequence). V dropped 6 bases and J dropped 2; count of bases not matched to a gene: 4.

This clone was observed many times. The rearrangement joins TRBV30 to TRBJ1-2, with D perhaps TRBD1 (5 bases). V lost 2 bases, J lost 4 bases, and 14 bases lay in between. The CDR3 is 14 amino acids. CDR1 is GTSNPN and CDR2 is SVGIG in the germline V gene (reference sequence). The CDR3 DNA follows: TGTGCCTGGAGTATGGGGGTTGACAGCTATGGCTACACCTTC. It specifies CAWSMGVDSYGYTF. The entire variable domain, with the rest obtained from reference TRBV30 and TRBJ1-2, is as follows: SQTIHQWPATLVQPVGSPLSLECTVEGTSNPNLYWYRQAAGRGLQLLFYSVGIGQISSEVPQNLSASRPQDRQFILSSKKLLLSDSGFYLCAWSMGVDSYGYTFGSGTRLTVV.

The chain has TRBV7-6 and TRBJ2-5, with unresolved D. In germline, CDR1 is SGHVS, CDR2 FNYEAQ. This CDR3 spans 13 amino acids. The V end lost 4 bases, the J end lost 7 bases, and 13 bases lay between the germline ends. The CDR3: CASSSAGHGTQYF. For the CDR3, the DNA is TGTGCCAGCAGCTCTGCAGGCCACGGGACCCAGTACTTC.

J is TRBJ1-1 and V is TRBV6-5, with 7 bases matching TRBD1. Germline values: CDR1 MNHEY, CDR2 SVGAGI. V lost 8 bases, J lost 3 bases, and 21 bases stayed unmatched. CDR3 size: 18 residues. DNA of the CDR3: TGTGCCAGCGGTTCAAGGGGCGCCCAGACAGGGAAGGACACTGAAGCTTTCTTT. It is translated as CASGSRGAQTGKDTEAFF.

In its sample, this clone was seen a few times. This may stem from a read error, because a much larger clone lies one nucleotide away. Other DNA sequences in the sample encode the same CDR3. The DNA for the CDR3 is TGTGCCAGCAGTTACGAGGGGGGCACTGAGGCTTTCTTT. Its protein is CASSYEGGTEAFF. The chain links TRBV6-6 to TRBJ1-1, with D possibly TRBD1 on 6 matching bases. The V gene's germline CDR1 is MNHNY and CDR2 SVGAGI (reference sequence). CDR3 length equals 13 residues.

The sample holds a few counts of this clone. The chain joins TRBV30 to TRBJ1-6, with D unresolved. From germline, CDR1 is GTSNPN and CDR2 SVGIG (reference sequence). V gave up 1 base and J gave up 9 bases, with 13 bases separating them. This CDR3 has 14 amino acids. In nucleotides, the CDR3 is TGTGCCTGGAGTGCTCCTCCCATGGGTTCACCCCTCCACTTT. Translating it yields CAWSAPPMGSPLHF.

V is TRBV7-2 and J is TRBJ2-7; a weak D match, TRBD2 (6 bases). Germline V lookup: CDR1 SGHTA, CDR2 FQGNSA. V lost 3 bases and J 0 bases, leaving 12 bases between the germline ends. The CDR3 is 15 amino acids. The DNA of the CDR3 is TGTGCCAGCAGCTTGGGCGGGACCGGCTCCTACGAGCAGTACTTC. It yields the protein CASSLGGTGSYEQYF.

This clone showed up just a few times. This chain links TRBV6-1 with TRBJ1-5; 8 positions agree with TRBD1. CDR1 MNHNS and CDR2 SASEGT come from the germline V gene. After removal of 4 bases from V and 2 bases from J, the junction contained 4 bases not matched to a gene. The CDR3 consists of 15 residues. The CDR3 bases are TGTGCCAGCAGTGGGGGACAGGTTGGCAATCAGCCCCAGCATTTT. Its protein product is CASSGGQVGNQPQHF.

The V and J genes are TRBV6-2 or TRBV6-3 and TRBJ1-2, with D possibly TRBD1 on 6 matching bases. The CDR3 is 15 amino acids. Trimming removed 2 bases at V and 3 bases at J, with 13 bases between. From germline, CDR1 is MNHEY and CDR2 SVGEGT. CDR3 protein: CASSYAGQDHYGYTF. DNA for the CDR3: TGTGCCAGCAGTTACGCGGGACAAGACCACTATGGCTACACCTTC.

Only a few counts were recorded for this clone. CDR3 loop: CASINQGTYGYTF. CDR3 nucleotides: TGTGCCAGCATTAATCAGGGGACCTATGGCTACACCTTC. The chain employs TRBV12-3 or TRBV12-4 and TRBJ1-2; possible D gene TRBD1, 6 bases. The CDR3 is made up of 13 amino acids. Trimming pared 7 bases from V and 4 bases from J, leaving 13 bases between.

V gene TRBV19 combines with J gene TRBJ1-4; D remains unclear. CDR3 length: 12 residues. Germline-derived CDR1 and CDR2 are LNHDA and SQIVND (reference sequence). Trimming took off 3 bases at V and 5 bases at J, with 4 bases between the two ends. CDR3 sequence: CASSMQNEKLFF. The DNA for the CDR3 is TGTGCCAGTAGTATGCAGAATGAAAAACTGTTTTTT.

This rearrangement joins TRBV5-1 to TRBJ2-5; the D gene is possibly TRBD1 (6 bases). Between the trimmed V and J ends, which lost 0 bases and 5 bases, there was a span of 11 bases. The germline V gene encodes CDR1 SGHRS and CDR2 YFSETQ. This CDR3 has 14 amino acids. CDR3 in DNA: TGCGCCAGCAGCTTGGCAGGACAGCTCGAGACCCAGTACTTC. Protein sequence: CASSLAGQLETQYF.